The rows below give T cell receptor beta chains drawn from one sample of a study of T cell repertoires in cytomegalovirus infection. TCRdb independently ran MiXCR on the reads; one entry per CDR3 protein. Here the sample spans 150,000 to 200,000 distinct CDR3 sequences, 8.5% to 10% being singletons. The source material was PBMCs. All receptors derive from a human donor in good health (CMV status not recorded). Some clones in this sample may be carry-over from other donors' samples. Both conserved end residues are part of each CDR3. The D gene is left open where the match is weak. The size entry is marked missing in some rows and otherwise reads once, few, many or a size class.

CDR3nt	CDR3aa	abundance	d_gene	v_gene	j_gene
TGTGCCAGCAGCTTAACAGGACAGGGAGGTATTAGCTCTGGAAACACCATATATTTT	CASSLTGQGGISSGNTIYF	many	TRBD1	TRBV7-2	TRBJ1-3
TGCAGTGCTCCACAGGGGGGACTTAGTGGGGCCAACGTCCTGACTTTC	CSAPQGGLSGANVLTF	many	TRBD1	TRBV20-1	TRBJ2-6
TGCAGTGGCAGGGACAGTTCGAGCTCCTACGAGCAGTACTTC	CSGRDSSSSYEQYF	NA	TRBD1	TRBV20-1	TRBJ2-7
TGTGCCAGCAGCTTTCGGACTGAATACGAAAAACTGTTTTTT	CASSFRTEYEKLFF	few	NA	TRBV7-9	TRBJ1-4
TGTGCCAGCACCTACTCCGGGATCTACGAGCAGTACTTC	CASTYSGIYEQYF	NA	NA	TRBV6-2/TRBV6-3	TRBJ2-7
TGTGCCAGCAGTTTGCGGCAGAATCAGCCCCAGCATTTT	CASSLRQNQPQHF	few	NA	TRBV28	TRBJ1-5
TGTGCCAGCAGTGTTGGACTGGCCTCCTACAATGAGCAGTTCTTC	CASSVGLASYNEQFF	few	NA	TRBV2	TRBJ2-1
TGCAGTGCTATTGAGACGGGTTATAATTCACCCCTCCACTTT	CSAIETGYNSPLHF	NA	NA	TRBV20-1	TRBJ1-6
TGTGCCAGTACCCCAGGGGGACTAGTGATGTCCGGGGAGCTGTTTTTT	CASTPGGLVMSGELFF	few	NA	TRBV28	TRBJ2-2
TGTGCCAGCAGCTTAGCGGATCGGGGGAGGGGGCCTTGGAACACTGAAGCTTTCTTT	CASSLADRGRGPWNTEAFF	many	TRBD1	TRBV7-8	TRBJ1-1
TGTGCCAGCAGCTTAGCGCAGCGCGGGGCCAACGTCCTGACTTTC	CASSLAQRGANVLTF	NA	NA	TRBV7-9	TRBJ2-6
TGTGCCAGCAGCTGGCGGGGGGCTGCGGAGACCCAGTACTTC	CASSWRGAAETQYF	many	TRBD2	TRBV7-2	TRBJ2-5
TGTGCCAGTAGTAGAGAAGGTACCTACAATGAGCAGTTCTTC	CASSREGTYNEQFF	many	NA	TRBV19	TRBJ2-1
TGTGCCAGTAAATGGGAACCGGGACAGTCATTTTCTGGGGCCAACGTCCTGACTTTC	CASKWEPGQSFSGANVLTF	many	TRBD1	TRBV19	TRBJ2-6
TGTGCCAGCAGCTCACGGACAGCAACTGAAGCTTTCTTT	CASSSRTATEAFF	many	NA	TRBV7-2	TRBJ1-1
TGTGCCAGCAGCTTAGGGGGAGGCAATCAGCCCCAGCATTTT	CASSLGGGNQPQHF	many	NA	TRBV7-2	TRBJ1-5
TGTGCCAGCAGCCGTATAGCGACCGGGGAGCTGTTTTTT	CASSRIATGELFF	many	NA	TRBV5-4	TRBJ2-2